These 3 T cell receptor beta chains were all obtained from the same sample, sequenced in a study of cytomegalovirus exposure and HLA in healthy donors. Both 60 Vbeta primers and 13 Jbeta primers went into the PCR. Assay used: immunoSEQ multiplex PCR; TCRdb lists only in-frame clones, some missing. The table shows 200,000 or so clones, with 65% to 90% occurring only once. Sequencing used PBMCs. Receptors were obtained from a man aged 40-50 years in good health and CMV-seropositive.

This chain uses TRBV5-1 with TRBJ1-2, with TRBD1 as a possible D gene (5 bases). Trimming left V 0 bases short and J 3 bases short, with 9 bases between. Germline lookup yields CDR1 SGHRS and CDR2 YFSETQ. The CDR3 runs to 14 residues. This CDR3 is CASSLAGPYYGYTF. The DNA of the CDR3 is TGCGCCAGCAGCTTGGCAGGGCCGTACTATGGCTACACCTTC. Filled out from reference TRBV5-1 and TRBJ1-2, the complete variable domain reads KAGVTQTPRYLIKTRGQQVTLSCSPISGHRSVSWYQQTPGQGLQFLFEYFSETQRNKGNFPGRFSGRQFSNSRSEMNVSTLELGDSALYLCASSLAGPYYGYTFGSGTRLTVV.

The rearrangement joins TRBV4-1 to TRBJ2-7; no firm D call. The CDR3 has 13 amino acids. The V and J ends lost 0 bases and 7 bases respectively, with 10 bases between them. CDR1 MGHRA and CDR2 YSYEKL come from the germline V gene. The CDR3 nucleotides are TGCGCCAGCAGCCAAGACAGCCTCGGGGAGCAGTACTTC. As protein: CASSQDSLGEQYF.

The gene calls are TRBV5-4 and TRBJ1-3; D remains ambiguous. Germline CDR1 reads SGHNT; CDR2 reads YYREEE (reference sequence). V lost 1 base to trimming and J lost 3 bases, with 11 bases between them. This CDR3 has 15 residues. The CDR3 nucleotides read TGTGCCAGCAGCTTGAGACCGGGGTATGGAAACACCATATATTTT. It is translated as CASSLRPGYGNTIYF.